A selection of T cell receptor beta chains follows, all from one sample in a study of regulatory T cells in long-lasting Graves disease. TCRdb reprocessed the multiplex PCR reads with MiXCR, giving one entry per CDR3 protein. The repertoire consists of 350,000 to 500,000 distinct CDR3 sequences, with 16% occurring once and the leading ten covering 23%. These data were likewise used in another study, on T cells in Graves' hyperthyroidism and ophthalmopathy.

This material consisted of peripheral blood mononuclear cells (PBMCs), taken at new diagnosis, from a patient treated with antithyroid drugs. These receptors all come from a woman aged 18-29 years with Graves disease. Each CDR3 is given with its conserved first and last residue. Fields, in order: V gene, D gene, CDR3 length, clone size, J gene, CDR3 DNA, CDR3 protein. A D gene is named only where the DNA matches it firmly. Rows may omit the clone size; those that give it use once, few, many or a size class.

v_call: TRBV7-8; d_call: .; cdr3_length: 16; clone_size: many; j_call: TRBJ2-5; cdr3_nt: TGTGCCAGCAGCTTTGGACCACTGGGGGGCCAAGAGACCCAGTACTTC; cdr3_aa: CASSFGPLGGQETQYF
v_call: TRBV28; d_call: TRBD2; cdr3_length: 17; clone_size: many; j_call: TRBJ2-1; cdr3_nt: TGTGCCAGCAGTTTTTACAGGGGACTAGCGGGAGGACAGCGGCAGTTCTTC; cdr3_aa: CASSFYRGLAGGQRQFF
v_call: TRBV7-9; d_call: .; cdr3_length: 22; clone_size: many; j_call: TRBJ2-7; cdr3_nt: TGTGCCAGCAGCGACCGACTAAGTGTAACGCCCCGTGGGGGAGCGAGCTCCTACGAGCAGTACTTC; cdr3_aa: CASSDRLSVTPRGGASSYEQYF
v_call: TRBV5-6; d_call: TRBD1; cdr3_length: 16; clone_size: few; j_call: TRBJ1-2; cdr3_nt: TGTGCCAGCAGGGCCGGGACAGGAACAAGAGACGCTGGCTACACCTTC; cdr3_aa: CASRAGTGTRDAGYTF
v_call: TRBV15; d_call: TRBD1; cdr3_length: 16; clone_size: .; j_call: TRBJ1-5; cdr3_nt: TGTGCCACCAGCAGAGGTGTCGACAGGGGCAATCAGCCCCAGCATTTT; cdr3_aa: CATSRGVDRGNQPQHF
v_call: TRBV20-1; d_call: TRBD2; cdr3_length: 13; clone_size: many; j_call: TRBJ2-7; cdr3_nt: TGCAGTGCTTCGGGGGGTAACTTCTACGAGCAGTACTTC; cdr3_aa: CSASGGNFYEQYF
v_call: TRBV7-8; d_call: TRBD1; cdr3_length: 13; clone_size: .; j_call: TRBJ2-4; cdr3_nt: TGTGCCAGCAGCTTGGGACAGAGCGGCATTCAGTACTTC; cdr3_aa: CASSLGQSGIQYF
v_call: TRBV18; d_call: TRBD2; cdr3_length: 20; clone_size: .; j_call: TRBJ2-1; cdr3_nt: TGTGCCAGCTCACGACGGGCCTCCGGGACTAGCGGGAGTATTTGGTATGAGCAGTTCTTC; cdr3_aa: CASSRRASGTSGSIWYEQFF
v_call: TRBV28; d_call: TRBD1; cdr3_length: 14; clone_size: few; j_call: TRBJ2-5; cdr3_nt: TGTGCCAGCAAAGGACAGGGGTTCCAAGAGACCCAGTACTTC; cdr3_aa: CASKGQGFQETQYF
v_call: TRBV28; d_call: TRBD2; cdr3_length: 21; clone_size: .; j_call: TRBJ2-2; cdr3_nt: TGTGCCTCCCGCAGGGGTCGGAGAGCGGGAGAGAGGGGTGGTTTCGGCGGGGAGCTGTTTTTT; cdr3_aa: CASRRGRRAGERGGFGGELFF
v_call: TRBV12-3/TRBV12-4; d_call: .; cdr3_length: 13; clone_size: .; j_call: TRBJ1-1; cdr3_nt: TGTGCCAGCAGGCTACAGGGAGGCACTGAAGCTTTCTTT; cdr3_aa: CASRLQGGTEAFF
v_call: TRBV13; d_call: .; cdr3_length: 13; clone_size: .; j_call: TRBJ2-1; cdr3_nt: TGTGCCAGCAGCTTCGACCGCGCCAATGAGCAGTTCTTC; cdr3_aa: CASSFDRANEQFF
v_call: TRBV14; d_call: .; cdr3_length: 14; clone_size: .; j_call: TRBJ1-2; cdr3_nt: TGTGCCAGCAGCCGCACCGGGAGCCCATATGGCTACACCTTC; cdr3_aa: CASSRTGSPYGYTF
v_call: TRBV6-1; d_call: .; cdr3_length: 13; clone_size: .; j_call: TRBJ2-5; cdr3_nt: TGTGCCAGCAGGGGGACATCCCAAGAGACCCAGTACTTC; cdr3_aa: CASRGTSQETQYF
v_call: TRBV10-3; d_call: .; cdr3_length: 13; clone_size: .; j_call: TRBJ1-4; cdr3_nt: TGTGCCGTACACCGGGATATAAATGAAAAACTGTTTTTT; cdr3_aa: CAVHRDINEKLFF
v_call: TRBV29-1; d_call: .; cdr3_length: 13; clone_size: .; j_call: TRBJ2-1; cdr3_nt: TGCAGCGTCCCAGCCGGGTCTTGGGATGAGCAGTTCTTC; cdr3_aa: CSVPAGSWDEQFF
v_call: TRBV5-4; d_call: .; cdr3_length: 14; clone_size: .; j_call: TRBJ1-1; cdr3_nt: TGTGCCAGCAGTCCCTCCGGAGGGGACACTGAAGCTTTCTTT; cdr3_aa: CASSPSGGDTEAFF
v_call: TRBV5-1; d_call: .; cdr3_length: 15; clone_size: .; j_call: TRBJ2-5; cdr3_nt: .; cdr3_aa: CASTTGGGFLETQYF
v_call: TRBV13; d_call: .; cdr3_length: 15; clone_size: few; j_call: TRBJ2-7; cdr3_nt: TGTGCCAGCAGCTTTCGACACGACCCCTCCTACGAGCAGTACTTC; cdr3_aa: CASSFRHDPSYEQYF
v_call: TRBV25-1; d_call: TRBD2; cdr3_length: 18; clone_size: few; j_call: TRBJ2-5; cdr3_nt: TGTGCCAGCAGTGAACGGGTGCGGATTAGCGGGCCCCAAGAGACCCAGTACTTC; cdr3_aa: CASSERVRISGPQETQYF
v_call: TRBV27; d_call: .; cdr3_length: 14; clone_size: many; j_call: TRBJ2-5; cdr3_nt: TGTGCCAGCACCTCGCGGGGCGGGAAAGAGACCCAGTACTTC; cdr3_aa: CASTSRGGKETQYF
v_call: TRBV19; d_call: .; cdr3_length: 15; clone_size: few; j_call: TRBJ1-5; cdr3_nt: TGTGCCAGTAGTGACCGTCCCTCTAGCAATCAGCCCCAGCATTTT; cdr3_aa: CASSDRPSSNQPQHF
v_call: TRBV5-1; d_call: .; cdr3_length: 17; clone_size: few; j_call: TRBJ2-3; cdr3_nt: TGCGCCAGCAGCTTTTCGGGCCCCACAGGGTCGGCAGATACGCAGTATTTT; cdr3_aa: CASSFSGPTGSADTQYF
v_call: TRBV30; d_call: TRBD2; cdr3_length: 14; clone_size: .; j_call: TRBJ2-1; cdr3_nt: TGTGCCTGGAACGGCGGGAGGGCCTCCAATGAGCAGTTCTTC; cdr3_aa: CAWNGGRASNEQFF
v_call: TRBV14; d_call: TRBD1; cdr3_length: 16; clone_size: .; j_call: TRBJ2-5; cdr3_nt: TGTGCCAGCAGCCTTATACAGGGGGCAACGGGAGAGACCCAGTACTTC; cdr3_aa: CASSLIQGATGETQYF
v_call: TRBV7-2; d_call: TRBD2; cdr3_length: 14; clone_size: many; j_call: TRBJ2-1; cdr3_nt: TGTGCCAGCAGCTTAGGGGGGACTAGCAATGAGCAGTTCTTC; cdr3_aa: CASSLGGTSNEQFF
v_call: TRBV6-2/TRBV6-3; d_call: TRBD2; cdr3_length: 15; clone_size: .; j_call: TRBJ2-7; cdr3_nt: TGTGCCAGCAGTCAAGGGACTAGCGGGGGCATTGAGCAGTACTTC; cdr3_aa: CASSQGTSGGIEQYF
v_call: TRBV4-2; d_call: TRBD1; cdr3_length: 16; clone_size: many; j_call: TRBJ1-1; cdr3_nt: TGTGCCAGCAGCCGCGGGACAGGGGGCGGTGTCACTGAAGCTTTCTTT; cdr3_aa: CASSRGTGGGVTEAFF
v_call: TRBV5-6; d_call: TRBD2; cdr3_length: 17; clone_size: few; j_call: TRBJ2-7; cdr3_nt: TGTGCCAGCAGCTTGGATAGCGGGAGGGGCTACTCCTACGAGCAGTACTTC; cdr3_aa: CASSLDSGRGYSYEQYF
v_call: TRBV3-1; d_call: .; cdr3_length: 16; clone_size: few; j_call: TRBJ2-2; cdr3_nt: TGTGCCAGCAGCCAAGGGAGGACTCAGAACACCGGGGAGCTGTTTTTT; cdr3_aa: CASSQGRTQNTGELFF
v_call: TRBV5-1; d_call: TRBD2; cdr3_length: 15; clone_size: .; j_call: TRBJ2-5; cdr3_nt: TGCGCCAGCAGAGGGGAACTAGCGGGACAAGAGACCCAGTACTTC; cdr3_aa: CASRGELAGQETQYF
v_call: TRBV20-1; d_call: TRBD2; cdr3_length: 16; clone_size: .; j_call: TRBJ2-7; cdr3_nt: TGCAGTGCTAGAGATCATGGACTAGCCCCCTCCTACGAGCAGTACTTC; cdr3_aa: CSARDHGLAPSYEQYF